The source of this T cell receptor beta chain is a study of blood T cell repertoires in COVID-19. At the level of the study: PBMCs, B-cell-depleted T cells, or T cells were the source of the cDNA or gDNA that made up the material.

The study drew participants aged roughly 18 to 95 years from fewer than 30 US areas. Germline assignment: CDR1 ENHRY and CDR2 SYGVKD. The CDR3 consists of 15 residues. Trimming stripped 3 bases from V and 0 bases from J, with 8 bases between. Original handling: Reference gene primer amplification yielded estimated nucleated cell counts. The repertoire was sequenced with immunoSEQ multiplex PCR; TCRdb's copy has only in-frame clones and lacks some. The V and J calls and the clone size are those of that table, but D and trimming were determined from the DNA. This table has some 500,000 clones, 88% appearing once.

The rearrangement joins TRBV10-3 to TRBJ2-2, with D possibly matching TRBD2 (5 bases). Source material: PBMCs or T cells enriched from blood (not recorded which). The receptor comes from a woman aged 40 to 50 who had recovered from COVID-19. The CDR3 DNA sequence: TGTGCCATCAGTGACAGCGGCCCGAACACCGGGGAGCTGTTTTTT. Its translation is CAISDSGPNTGELFF.